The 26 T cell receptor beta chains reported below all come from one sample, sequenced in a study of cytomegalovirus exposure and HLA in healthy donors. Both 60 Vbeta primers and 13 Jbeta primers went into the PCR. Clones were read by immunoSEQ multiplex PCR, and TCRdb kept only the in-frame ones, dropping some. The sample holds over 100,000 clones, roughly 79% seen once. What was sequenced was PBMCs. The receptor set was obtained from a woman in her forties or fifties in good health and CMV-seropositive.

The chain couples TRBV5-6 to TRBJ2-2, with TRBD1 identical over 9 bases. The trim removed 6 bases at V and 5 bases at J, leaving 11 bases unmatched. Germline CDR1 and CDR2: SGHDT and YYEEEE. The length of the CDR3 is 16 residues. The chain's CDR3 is CASISPGTGSTGELFF. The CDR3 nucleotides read TGTGCCAGCATCTCTCCCGGGACAGGGAGTACCGGGGAGCTGTTTTTT.

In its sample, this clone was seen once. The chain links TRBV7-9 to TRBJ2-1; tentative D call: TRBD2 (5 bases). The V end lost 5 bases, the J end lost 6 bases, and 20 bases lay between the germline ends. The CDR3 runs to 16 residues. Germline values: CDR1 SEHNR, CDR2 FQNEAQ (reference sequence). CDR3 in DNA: TGTGCCAGCAGCATACGCCTTGGGCCCGGAGGCAATGAGCAGTTCTTC. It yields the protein CASSIRLGPGGNEQFF.

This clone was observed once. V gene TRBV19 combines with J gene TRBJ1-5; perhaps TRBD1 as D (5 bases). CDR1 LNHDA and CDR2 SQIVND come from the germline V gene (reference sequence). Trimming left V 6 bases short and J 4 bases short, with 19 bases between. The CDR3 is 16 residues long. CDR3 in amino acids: CASSNPPGLRNQPQHF. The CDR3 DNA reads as TGTGCCAGTAGCAATCCACCGGGACTGCGAAATCAGCCCCAGCATTTT. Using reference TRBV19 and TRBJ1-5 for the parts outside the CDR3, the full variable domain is DGGITQSPKYLFRKEGQNVTLSCEQNLNHDAMYWYRQDPGQGLRLIYYSQIVNDFQKGDIAEGYSVSREKKESFPLTVTSAQKNPTAFYLCASSNPPGLRNQPQHFGDGTRLSIL.

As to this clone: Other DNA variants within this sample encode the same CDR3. CDR3 region: CASSPDSNTEAFF. The CDR3 region has the DNA TGTGCCAGCTCACCGGACAGTAACACTGAAGCTTTCTTT. The gene calls are TRBV18 and TRBJ1-1, with D possibly being TRBD1 (6 bases). In germline, CDR1 is KGHSH, CDR2 LQKENI. This CDR3 has 13 residues. The V gene lost 3 bases and the J gene lost 2 bases, with 7 bases spanning the gap.

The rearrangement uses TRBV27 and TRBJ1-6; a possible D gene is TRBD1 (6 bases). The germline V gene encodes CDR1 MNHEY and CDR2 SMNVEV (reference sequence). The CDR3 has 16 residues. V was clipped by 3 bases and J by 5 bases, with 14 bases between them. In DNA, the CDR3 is TGTGCCAGCAGTTTCAGGGGTGGGGGGGATAATTCACCCCTCCACTTT. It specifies CASSFRGGGDNSPLHF.

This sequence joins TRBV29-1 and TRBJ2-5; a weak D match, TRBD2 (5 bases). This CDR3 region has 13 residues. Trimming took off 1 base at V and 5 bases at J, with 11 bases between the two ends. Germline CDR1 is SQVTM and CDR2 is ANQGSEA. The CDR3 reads CSVEGIKRETQYF. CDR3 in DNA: TGCAGCGTTGAAGGTATCAAGCGGGAGACCCAGTACTTC.

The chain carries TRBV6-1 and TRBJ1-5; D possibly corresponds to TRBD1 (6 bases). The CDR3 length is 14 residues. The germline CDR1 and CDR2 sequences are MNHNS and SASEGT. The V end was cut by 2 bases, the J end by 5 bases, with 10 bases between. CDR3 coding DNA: TGTGCCAGCAGTGAAATGACAGGATATCAGCCCCAGCATTTT. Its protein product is CASSEMTGYQPQHF.

The CDR3 region has the DNA TGTGCCAGCAGCTTAGCCGGGACTAGCGGGAGGCAGTATTTT. It translates to CASSLAGTSGRQYF. V gene TRBV7-2 combines with J gene TRBJ2-3; 14 nucleotides agree with TRBD2. With 0 bases clipped from V and 11 bases from J, the junction kept 1 base outside the gene matches. Germline CDR1 reads SGHTA; CDR2 reads FQGNSA. This CDR3 region has 14 residues.

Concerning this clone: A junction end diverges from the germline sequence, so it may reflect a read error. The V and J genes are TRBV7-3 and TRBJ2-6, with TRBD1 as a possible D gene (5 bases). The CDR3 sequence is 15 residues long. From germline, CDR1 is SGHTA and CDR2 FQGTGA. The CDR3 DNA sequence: TGTGCCAGCAGCTTACTAGGGGCTGGGGCCAACGGCCTGACTTTC. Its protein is CASSLLGAGANGLTF.

In DNA, the CDR3 is TGTGCCACCCGGTCTACCGGGGAGCTGTTTTTT. This gives the protein CATRSTGELFF. V gene TRBV19 combines with J gene TRBJ2-2; no clear D. Germline V gene lookup returns CDR1 LNHDA and CDR2 SQIVND (reference sequence). The ends were cut back, 10 bases at V and 5 bases at J, with 8 bases in the middle. The CDR3 is 11 residues long.

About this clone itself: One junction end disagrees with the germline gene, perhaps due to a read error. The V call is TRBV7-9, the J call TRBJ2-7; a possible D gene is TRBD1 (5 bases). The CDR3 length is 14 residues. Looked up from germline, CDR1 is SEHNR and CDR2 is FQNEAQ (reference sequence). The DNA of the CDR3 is TGTGTCAGCAGCCCATCAGGGTACACCTACGAGCAGTACTTC. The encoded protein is CVSSPSGYTYEQYF.

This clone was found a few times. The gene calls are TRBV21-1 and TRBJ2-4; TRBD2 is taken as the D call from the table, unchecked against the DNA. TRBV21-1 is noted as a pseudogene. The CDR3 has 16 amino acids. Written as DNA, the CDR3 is TGTGCCAGCAGCAAGGGCGGGGGTCTAGCCAAAAACAGTCAGTACTTC. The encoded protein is CASSKGGGLAKNSQYF.

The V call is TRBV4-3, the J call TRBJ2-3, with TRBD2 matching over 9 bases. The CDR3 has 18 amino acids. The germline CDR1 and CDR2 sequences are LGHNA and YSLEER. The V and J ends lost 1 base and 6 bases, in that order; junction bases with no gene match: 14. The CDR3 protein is CASSQVNGAGGRADTQYF. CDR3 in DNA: TGCGCCAGCAGCCAAGTAAACGGGGCGGGGGGGCGTGCGGATACGCAGTATTTT.

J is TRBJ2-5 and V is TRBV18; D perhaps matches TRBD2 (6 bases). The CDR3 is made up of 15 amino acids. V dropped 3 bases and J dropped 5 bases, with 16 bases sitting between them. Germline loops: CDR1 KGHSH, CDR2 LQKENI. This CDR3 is CASSPGIGGEETQYF. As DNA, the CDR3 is TGTGCCAGCTCACCGGGCATCGGCGGGGAGGAGACCCAGTACTTC.

CDR3 coding DNA: TGTGCCAGCAGCTTACCTATCCCCCGGGGGGGGGAGACCCAGTACTTC. As protein: CASSLPIPRGGETQYF. The chain links TRBV7-2 to TRBJ2-5, with TRBD2 matching over 8 bases. With V trimmed by 2 bases and J by 5 bases, 10 bases remained unmatched. The CDR3 loop spans 16 amino acids. The germline CDR1 and CDR2 sequences are SGHTA and FQGNSA.

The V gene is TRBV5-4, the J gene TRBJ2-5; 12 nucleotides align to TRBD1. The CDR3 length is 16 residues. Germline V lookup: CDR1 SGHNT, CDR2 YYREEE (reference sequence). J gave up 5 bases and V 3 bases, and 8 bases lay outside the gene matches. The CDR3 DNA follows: TGTGCCAGCAGCTCTGCCCGGGACAGGGGGCAGGAGACCCAGTACTTC. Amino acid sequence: CASSSARDRGQETQYF.

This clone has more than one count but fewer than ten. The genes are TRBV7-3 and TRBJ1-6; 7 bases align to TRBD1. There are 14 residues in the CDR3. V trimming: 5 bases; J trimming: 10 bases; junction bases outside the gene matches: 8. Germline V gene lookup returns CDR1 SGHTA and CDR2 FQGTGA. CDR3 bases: TGTGCCAGCAGCCGAAGACAGGGTGAATCACCCCTCCACTTT. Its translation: CASSRRQGESPLHF.

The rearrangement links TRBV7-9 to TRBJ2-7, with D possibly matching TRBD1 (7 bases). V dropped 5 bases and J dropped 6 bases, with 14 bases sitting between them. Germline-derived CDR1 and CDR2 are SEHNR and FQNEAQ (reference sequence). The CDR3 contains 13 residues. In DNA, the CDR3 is TGTGCCAGCAGCGGCAGGGGGGCCGGCGAGCAGTACTTC. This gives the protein CASSGRGAGEQYF.

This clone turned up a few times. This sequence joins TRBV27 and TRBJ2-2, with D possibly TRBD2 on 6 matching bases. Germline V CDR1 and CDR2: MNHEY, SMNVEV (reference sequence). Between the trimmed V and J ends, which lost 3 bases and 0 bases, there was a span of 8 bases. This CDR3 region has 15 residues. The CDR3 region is CASSLEGPNTGELFF. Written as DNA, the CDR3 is TGTGCCAGCAGTTTGGAGGGGCCGAACACCGGGGAGCTGTTTTTT.

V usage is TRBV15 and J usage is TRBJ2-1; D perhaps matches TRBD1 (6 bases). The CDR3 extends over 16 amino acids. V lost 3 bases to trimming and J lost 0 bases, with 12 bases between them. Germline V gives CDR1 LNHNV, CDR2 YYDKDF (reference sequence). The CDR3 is CATSSYTGISYNEQFF. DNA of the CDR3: TGTGCCACCAGCAGTTACACAGGGATCTCCTACAATGAGCAGTTCTTC.

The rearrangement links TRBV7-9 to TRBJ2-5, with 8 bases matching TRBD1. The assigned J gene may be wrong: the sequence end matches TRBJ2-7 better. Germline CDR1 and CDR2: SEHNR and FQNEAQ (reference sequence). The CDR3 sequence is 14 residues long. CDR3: CASSLDRARYEQYF. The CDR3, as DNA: TGTGCCAGCAGCTTGGACAGGGCAAGATACGAGCAGTACTTC.

CDR3 region: CASSLTGLDEQFF. The CDR3 nucleotides are TGCGCCAGCAGCCTGACAGGGTTGGATGAGCAGTTCTTC. This sequence joins TRBV5-1 and TRBJ2-1, with 7 positions matching TRBD1. This CDR3 comprises 13 residues. The J segment lost 8 bases and the V segment lost 4 bases, leaving 6 bases of the junction unmatched. Germline assignment: CDR1 SGHRS and CDR2 YFSETQ.

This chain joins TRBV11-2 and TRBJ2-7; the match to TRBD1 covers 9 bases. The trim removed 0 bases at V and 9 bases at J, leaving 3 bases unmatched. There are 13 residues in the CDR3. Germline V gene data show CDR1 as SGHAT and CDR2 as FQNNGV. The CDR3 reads CASSLDGTGRQYF. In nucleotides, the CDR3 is TGTGCCAGCAGCTTAGATGGGACAGGGAGGCAGTACTTC.

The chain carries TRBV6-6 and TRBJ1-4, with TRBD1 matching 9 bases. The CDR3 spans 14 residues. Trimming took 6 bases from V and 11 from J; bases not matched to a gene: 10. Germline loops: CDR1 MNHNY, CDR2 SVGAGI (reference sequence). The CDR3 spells CASRSQGASGKLFF. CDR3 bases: TGTGCCAGCAGATCACAGGGGGCCAGTGGGAAACTGTTTTTT.

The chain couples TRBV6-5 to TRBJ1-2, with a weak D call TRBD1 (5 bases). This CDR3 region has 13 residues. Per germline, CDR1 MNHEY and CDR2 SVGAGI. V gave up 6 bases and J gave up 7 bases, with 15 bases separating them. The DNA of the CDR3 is TGTGCCAGCAGCAACGGGGCGGGGGGTGGCTACACCTTC. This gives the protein CASSNGAGGGYTF.

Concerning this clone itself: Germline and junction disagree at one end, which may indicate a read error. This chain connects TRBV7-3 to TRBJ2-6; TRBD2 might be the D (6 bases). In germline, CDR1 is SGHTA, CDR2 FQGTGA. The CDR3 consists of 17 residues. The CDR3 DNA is TGTGCCAGCAGCTTAACCCCCGGGGGAGCTGGGGCCAACGGCCTGACTTTC. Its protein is CASSLTPGGAGANGLTF. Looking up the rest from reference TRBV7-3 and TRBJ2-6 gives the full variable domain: GAGVSQTPSNKVTEKGKYVELRCDPISGHTALYWYRQSLGQGPEFLIYFQGTGAADDSGLPNDRFFAVRPEGSVSTLKIQRTERGDSAVYLCASSLTPGGAGANGLTFGAGSRLTVL.